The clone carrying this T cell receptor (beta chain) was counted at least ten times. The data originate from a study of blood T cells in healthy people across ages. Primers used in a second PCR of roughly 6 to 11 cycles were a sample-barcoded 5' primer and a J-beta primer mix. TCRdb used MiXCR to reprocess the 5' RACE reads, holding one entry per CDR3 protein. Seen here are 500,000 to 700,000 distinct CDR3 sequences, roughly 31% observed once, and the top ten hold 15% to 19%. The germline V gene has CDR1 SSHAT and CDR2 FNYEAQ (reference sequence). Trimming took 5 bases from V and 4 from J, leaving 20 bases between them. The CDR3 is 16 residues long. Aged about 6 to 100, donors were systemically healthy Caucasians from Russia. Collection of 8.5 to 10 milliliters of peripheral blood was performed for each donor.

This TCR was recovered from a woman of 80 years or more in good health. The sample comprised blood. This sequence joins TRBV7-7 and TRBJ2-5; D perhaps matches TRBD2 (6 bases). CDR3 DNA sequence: TGTGCCAGCAGCCCCTTCGGAGGGGCCGCCATAGAGACCCAGTACTTC. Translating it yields CASSPFGGAAIETQYF.